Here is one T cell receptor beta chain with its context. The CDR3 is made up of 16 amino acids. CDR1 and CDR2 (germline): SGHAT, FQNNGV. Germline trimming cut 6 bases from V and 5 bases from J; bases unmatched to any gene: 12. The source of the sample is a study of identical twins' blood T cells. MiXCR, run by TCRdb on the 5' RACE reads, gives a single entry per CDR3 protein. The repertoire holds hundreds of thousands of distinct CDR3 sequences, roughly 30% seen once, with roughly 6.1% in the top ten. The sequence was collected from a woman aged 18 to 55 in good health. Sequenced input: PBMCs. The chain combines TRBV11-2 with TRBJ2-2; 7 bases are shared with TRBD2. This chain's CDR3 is CASSLTSRTPTGELFF. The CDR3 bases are TGTGCCAGCAGTTTGACTAGCAGGACTCCAACCGGGGAGCTGTTTTTT.